A selection of T cell receptor beta chains follows, all from one sample in a study of human T cells and chemical hapten exposure. Via MiXCR, TCRdb re-called the 5' RACE reads, giving one row per CDR3 protein. The sample contains approximately 81,000 distinct CDR3 sequences, more than 7% of which appear only once. The receptor source for this set is a male donor in good health. Each CDR3 is given with its conserved first and last residue. The D gene is left open where the match is weak. Part of the rows lack a size; the others show once, few, many or a class for expanded clones.

J gene: TRBJ2-1
clone size: .
D gene: TRBD1
V gene: TRBV5-1
CDR3 DNA: TGCGCCAGCAGCTTGGTACAGGGGTCCTACAATGAGCAGTTCTTC
CDR3 protein: CASSLVQGSYNEQFF

J gene: TRBJ2-7
clone size: few
D gene: .
V gene: TRBV7-6
CDR3 DNA: TGTGCCAGCACCCCCTCGGGGGACTTTTACGAGCAGTACTTC
CDR3 protein: CASTPSGDFYEQYF

J gene: TRBJ2-7
clone size: many
D gene: .
V gene: TRBV7-9
CDR3 DNA: TGTGCCAGCAGCCAGTGGGGGACCGAGTCCTACGAGCAGTACTTC
CDR3 protein: CASSQWGTESYEQYF

J gene: TRBJ2-2
clone size: .
D gene: .
V gene: TRBV21-1
CDR3 DNA: TGTGCCCGTAGCGGGGGCAACACCGGGGAGCTGTTTTTT
CDR3 protein: CARSGGNTGELFF

J gene: TRBJ1-2
clone size: many
D gene: TRBD1
V gene: TRBV7-2
CDR3 DNA: TGTGCCAGCAGCTTAGACTACAGGGGTGGCTACACCTTC
CDR3 protein: CASSLDYRGGYTF

J gene: TRBJ1-2
clone size: few
D gene: .
V gene: TRBV7-2
CDR3 DNA: TGTGCCAGCAGCTTAGCAAAAGGATTGCATGGCTACACCTTC
CDR3 protein: CASSLAKGLHGYTF

J gene: TRBJ1-1
clone size: many
D gene: TRBD1
V gene: TRBV5-1
CDR3 DNA: TGCGCCAGCAGCTTGGTAACAGGGGGCGATGAAGCTTTCTTT
CDR3 protein: CASSLVTGGDEAFF

J gene: TRBJ2-1
clone size: many
D gene: TRBD2
V gene: TRBV6-5
CDR3 DNA: TGTGCCAGCAGCCAGAGACTAGCGGGGGGGCCGGGAAATGAGCAGTTCTTC
CDR3 protein: CASSQRLAGGPGNEQFF

J gene: TRBJ2-7
clone size: many
D gene: TRBD1
V gene: TRBV28
CDR3 DNA: TGTGCCAGCAGTTCCGGACAGGACGTCGAGCAGTACTTC
CDR3 protein: CASSSGQDVEQYF

J gene: TRBJ1-6
clone size: .
D gene: .
V gene: TRBV5-1
CDR3 DNA: TGCGCCAGCAGCTTGGAGGGGTTACGCGATTCACCCCTCCACTTT
CDR3 protein: CASSLEGLRDSPLHF

J gene: TRBJ1-2
clone size: .
D gene: .
V gene: TRBV20-1
CDR3 DNA: TGCAGTGCTAGGCAGGGCAACTATGGCTACACCTTC
CDR3 protein: CSARQGNYGYTF

J gene: TRBJ2-7
clone size: many
D gene: .
V gene: TRBV6-5
CDR3 DNA: TGTGCCAGCAGACCCGGGACGGTGGTCGAAGAGCAGTACTTC
CDR3 protein: CASRPGTVVEEQYF

J gene: TRBJ2-7
clone size: many
D gene: .
V gene: TRBV5-1
CDR3 DNA: TGCGCCAGCAGCTTGGCCGGGAGCCCCTACGAGCAGTACTTC
CDR3 protein: CASSLAGSPYEQYF

J gene: TRBJ2-1
clone size: many
D gene: .
V gene: TRBV6-5
CDR3 DNA: TGTGCCAGCAGACCGGGACACTCCAGCTCCTACAATGAGCAGTTCTTC
CDR3 protein: CASRPGHSSSYNEQFF

J gene: TRBJ2-5
clone size: many
D gene: TRBD1
V gene: TRBV7-2
CDR3 DNA: TGTGCCAGCAGCAAGACAGGGGGTCAAGAGACCCAGTACTTC
CDR3 protein: CASSKTGGQETQYF

J gene: TRBJ2-7
clone size: many
D gene: .
V gene: TRBV4-3
CDR3 DNA: TGCGCCAGCAGCCAAGATGTGCAGTACGAGCAGTACTTC
CDR3 protein: CASSQDVQYEQYF

J gene: TRBJ2-1
clone size: many
D gene: TRBD2
V gene: TRBV2
CDR3 DNA: TGTGCCAGCAGTGAAAGTAGCGGGAGAACGGGCAATGAGCAGTTCTTC
CDR3 protein: CASSESSGRTGNEQFF

J gene: TRBJ2-7
clone size: many
D gene: TRBD1
V gene: TRBV10-3
CDR3 DNA: TGTGCCATCGGCCGGGACAGGGGCTACGAGCAGTACTTC
CDR3 protein: CAIGRDRGYEQYF

J gene: TRBJ2-2
clone size: .
D gene: .
V gene: TRBV12-3/TRBV12-4
CDR3 DNA: TGTGCCATCGACACCAACACCGGGGAGCTGTTTTTT
CDR3 protein: CAIDTNTGELFF

J gene: TRBJ2-1
clone size: .
D gene: .
V gene: TRBV6-5
CDR3 DNA: TGTGCCAGCAGGAAAGGAGAGTACAATGAGCAGTTCTTC
CDR3 protein: CASRKGEYNEQFF

J gene: TRBJ1-2
clone size: few
D gene: TRBD1
V gene: TRBV2
CDR3 DNA: TGTGCCAGCAGTGAAGCAGGGACAGCCTACTATGGCTACACCTTC
CDR3 protein: CASSEAGTAYYGYTF

J gene: TRBJ2-6
clone size: .
D gene: .
V gene: TRBV4-2
CDR3 DNA: TGTGCCAGCAGCCAAGATCCACTTCCGAGCTCTGGGGCCAACGTCCTGACTTTC
CDR3 protein: CASSQDPLPSSGANVLTF